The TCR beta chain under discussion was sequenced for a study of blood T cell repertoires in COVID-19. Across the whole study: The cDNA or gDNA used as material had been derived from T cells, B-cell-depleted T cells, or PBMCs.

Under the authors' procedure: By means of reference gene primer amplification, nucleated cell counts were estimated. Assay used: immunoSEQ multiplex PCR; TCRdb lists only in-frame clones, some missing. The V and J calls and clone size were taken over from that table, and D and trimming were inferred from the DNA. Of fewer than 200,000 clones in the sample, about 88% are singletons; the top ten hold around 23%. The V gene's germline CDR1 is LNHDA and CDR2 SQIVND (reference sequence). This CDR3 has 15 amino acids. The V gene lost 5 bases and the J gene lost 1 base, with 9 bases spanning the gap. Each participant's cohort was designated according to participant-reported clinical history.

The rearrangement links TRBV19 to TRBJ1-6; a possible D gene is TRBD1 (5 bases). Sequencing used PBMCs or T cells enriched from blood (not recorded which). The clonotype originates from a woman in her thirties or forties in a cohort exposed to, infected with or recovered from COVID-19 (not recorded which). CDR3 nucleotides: TGTGCCAGTAGTCCCCAGGGATCCTATAATTCACCCCTCCACTTT. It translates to CASSPQGSYNSPLHF.